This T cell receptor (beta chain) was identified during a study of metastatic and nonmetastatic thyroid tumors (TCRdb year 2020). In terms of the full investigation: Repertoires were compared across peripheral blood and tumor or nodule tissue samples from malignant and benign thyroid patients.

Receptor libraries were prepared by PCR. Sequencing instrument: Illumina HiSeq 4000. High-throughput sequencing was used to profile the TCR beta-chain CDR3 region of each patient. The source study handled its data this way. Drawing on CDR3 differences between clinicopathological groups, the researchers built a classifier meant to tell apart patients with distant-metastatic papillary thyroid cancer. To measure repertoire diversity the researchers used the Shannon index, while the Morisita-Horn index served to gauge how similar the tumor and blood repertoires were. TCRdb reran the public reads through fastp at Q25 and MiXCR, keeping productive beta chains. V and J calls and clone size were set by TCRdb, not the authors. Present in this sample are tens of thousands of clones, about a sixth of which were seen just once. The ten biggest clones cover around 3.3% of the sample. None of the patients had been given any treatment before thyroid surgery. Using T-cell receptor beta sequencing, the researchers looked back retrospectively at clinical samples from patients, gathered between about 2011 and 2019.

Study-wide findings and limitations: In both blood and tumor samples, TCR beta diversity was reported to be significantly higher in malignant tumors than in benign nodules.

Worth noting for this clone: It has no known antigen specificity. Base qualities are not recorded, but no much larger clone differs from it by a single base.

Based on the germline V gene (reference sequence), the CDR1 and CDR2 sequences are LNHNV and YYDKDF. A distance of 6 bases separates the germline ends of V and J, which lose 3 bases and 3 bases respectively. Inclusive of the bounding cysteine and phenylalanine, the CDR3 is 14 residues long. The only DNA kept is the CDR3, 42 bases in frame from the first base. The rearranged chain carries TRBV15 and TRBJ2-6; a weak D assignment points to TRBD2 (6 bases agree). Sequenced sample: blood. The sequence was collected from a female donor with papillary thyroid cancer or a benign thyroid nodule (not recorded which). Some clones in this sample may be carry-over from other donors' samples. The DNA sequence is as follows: TGTGCCACCAGCAGGGACTATGGGGCCAACGTCCTGACTTTC. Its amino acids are CATSRDYGANVLTF.